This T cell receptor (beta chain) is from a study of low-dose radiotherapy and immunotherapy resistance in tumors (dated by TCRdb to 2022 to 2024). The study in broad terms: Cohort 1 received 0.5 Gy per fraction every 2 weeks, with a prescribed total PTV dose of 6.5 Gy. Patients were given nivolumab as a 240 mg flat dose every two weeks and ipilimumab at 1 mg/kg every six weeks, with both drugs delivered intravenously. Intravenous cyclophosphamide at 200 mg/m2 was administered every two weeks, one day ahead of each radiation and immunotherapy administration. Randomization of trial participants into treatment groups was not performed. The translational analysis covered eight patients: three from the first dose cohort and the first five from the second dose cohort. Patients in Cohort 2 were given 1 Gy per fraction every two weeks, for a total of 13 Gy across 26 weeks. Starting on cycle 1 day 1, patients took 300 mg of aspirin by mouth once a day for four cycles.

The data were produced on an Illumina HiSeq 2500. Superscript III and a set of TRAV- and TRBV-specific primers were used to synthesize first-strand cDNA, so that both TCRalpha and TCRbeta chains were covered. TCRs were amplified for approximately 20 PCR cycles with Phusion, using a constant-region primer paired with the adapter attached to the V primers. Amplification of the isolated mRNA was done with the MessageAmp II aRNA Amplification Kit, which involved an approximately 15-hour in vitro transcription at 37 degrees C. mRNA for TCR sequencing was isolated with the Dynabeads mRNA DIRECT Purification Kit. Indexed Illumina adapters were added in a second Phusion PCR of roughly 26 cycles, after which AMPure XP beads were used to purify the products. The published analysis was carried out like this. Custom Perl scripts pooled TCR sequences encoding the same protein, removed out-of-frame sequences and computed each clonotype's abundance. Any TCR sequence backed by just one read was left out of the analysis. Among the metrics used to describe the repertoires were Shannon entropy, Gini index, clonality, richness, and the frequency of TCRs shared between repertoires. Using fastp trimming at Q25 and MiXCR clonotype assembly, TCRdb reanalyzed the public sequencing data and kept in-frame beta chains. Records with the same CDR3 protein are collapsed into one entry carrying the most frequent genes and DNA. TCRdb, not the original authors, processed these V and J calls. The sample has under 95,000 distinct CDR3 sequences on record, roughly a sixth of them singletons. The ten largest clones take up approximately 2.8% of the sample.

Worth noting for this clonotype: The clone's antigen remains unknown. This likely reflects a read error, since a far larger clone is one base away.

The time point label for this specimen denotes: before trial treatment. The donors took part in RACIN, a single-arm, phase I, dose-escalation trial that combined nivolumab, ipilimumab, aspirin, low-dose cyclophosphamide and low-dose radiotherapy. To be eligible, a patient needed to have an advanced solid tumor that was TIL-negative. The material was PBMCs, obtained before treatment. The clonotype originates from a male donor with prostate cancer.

DNA sequence: TGTGCCAGCAGTTTTGGACAGGGGGCTACCCACGAGCAGTTCTTC. This codes for CASSFGQGATHEQFF. The sequence is built from TRBV5-6 and TRBJ2-1, and TRBD1 matches 11 of the central bases. The CDR3, from cysteine to phenylalanine, totals 15 residues. Just the 45-base CDR3 DNA is kept, in frame starting at base 1. Sequences SGHDT (CDR1) and YYEEEE (CDR2) are obtained from the germline V gene. Trimmed from V: 5 bases; trimmed from J: 10 bases; junction bases lacking a gene match: 11.